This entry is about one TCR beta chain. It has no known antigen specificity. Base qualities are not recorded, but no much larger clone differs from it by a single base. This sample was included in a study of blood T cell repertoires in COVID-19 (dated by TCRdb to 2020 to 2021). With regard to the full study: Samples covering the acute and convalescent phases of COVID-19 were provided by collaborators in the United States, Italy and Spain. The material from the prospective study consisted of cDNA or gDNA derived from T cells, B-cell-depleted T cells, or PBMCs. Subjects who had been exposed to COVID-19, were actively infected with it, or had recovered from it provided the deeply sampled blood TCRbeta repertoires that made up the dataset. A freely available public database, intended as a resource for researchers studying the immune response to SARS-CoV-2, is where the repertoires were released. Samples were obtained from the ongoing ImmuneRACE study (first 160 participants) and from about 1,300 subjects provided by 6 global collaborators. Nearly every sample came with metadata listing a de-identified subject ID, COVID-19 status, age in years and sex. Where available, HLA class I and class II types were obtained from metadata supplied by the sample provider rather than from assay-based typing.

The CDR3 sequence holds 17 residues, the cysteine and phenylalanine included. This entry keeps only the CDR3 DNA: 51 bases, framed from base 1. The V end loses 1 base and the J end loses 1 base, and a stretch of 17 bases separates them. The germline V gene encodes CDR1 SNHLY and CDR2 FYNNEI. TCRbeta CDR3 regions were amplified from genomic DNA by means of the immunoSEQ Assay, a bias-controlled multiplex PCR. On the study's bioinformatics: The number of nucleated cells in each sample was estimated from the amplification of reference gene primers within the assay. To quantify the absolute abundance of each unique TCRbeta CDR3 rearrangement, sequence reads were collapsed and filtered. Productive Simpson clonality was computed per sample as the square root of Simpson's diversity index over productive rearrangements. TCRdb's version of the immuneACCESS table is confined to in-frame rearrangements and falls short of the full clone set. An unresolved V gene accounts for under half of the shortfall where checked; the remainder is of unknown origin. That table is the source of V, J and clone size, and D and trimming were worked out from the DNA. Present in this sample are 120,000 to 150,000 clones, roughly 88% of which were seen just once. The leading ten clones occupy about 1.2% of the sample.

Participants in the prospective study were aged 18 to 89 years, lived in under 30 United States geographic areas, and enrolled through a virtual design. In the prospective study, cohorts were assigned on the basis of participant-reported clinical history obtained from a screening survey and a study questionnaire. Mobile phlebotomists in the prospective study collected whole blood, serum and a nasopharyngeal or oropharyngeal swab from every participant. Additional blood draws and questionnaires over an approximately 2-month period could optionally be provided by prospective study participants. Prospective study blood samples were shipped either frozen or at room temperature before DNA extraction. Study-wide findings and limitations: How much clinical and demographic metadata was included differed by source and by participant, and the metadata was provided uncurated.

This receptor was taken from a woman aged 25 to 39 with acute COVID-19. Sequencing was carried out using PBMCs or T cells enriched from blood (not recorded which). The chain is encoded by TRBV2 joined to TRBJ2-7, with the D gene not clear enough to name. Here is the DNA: TGTGCCAGCAGTGAAGGGGTCCTTGGGCAGTCTTCCTACGAGCAGTACTTC. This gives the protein CASSEGVLGQSSYEQYF.